The following is a T cell receptor (beta chain) sequence with its context. Antigen: not known. Post-sort purity exceeded 95% for all sorted populations. This sample is part of a study of beta chain features in type 1 diabetes. Whole-study context: Age, gender, cell numbers and subset yield matched between patients and controls.

Expressed TCRB transcripts were sequenced because the isolated RNA had all been reverse transcribed beforehand. Method: immunoSEQ multiplex PCR; TCRdb's copy keeps in-frame clones and lacks some. The sample has just over 450,000 clones, 25% to 35% seen once. The V gene's germline CDR1 is MNHEY and CDR2 SMNVEV (reference sequence). Trimming left V 7 bases short and J 2 bases short, with 17 bases between. The CDR3 is made up of 15 amino acids. General observations from the study: The study found moderately but significantly shorter TCRB CDR3s in all four CD4+ subsets of Type 1 diabetes patients.

The clonotype originates from a man in his late teens or twenties in good health. This rearrangement joins TRBV27 to TRBJ2-5; D is possibly TRBD1 (5 bases). Input material: naive CD4+ T cells from blood. CDR3 coding DNA: TGTGCCAGCATGCTATTGCCAGGGTATCAAGAGACCCAGTACTTC. This encodes CASMLLPGYQETQYF.